This T cell receptor beta chain was obtained from a study of blood T cell repertoires in COVID-19. Across the whole study: Specimens from acute and convalescent COVID-19 originated in the United States, Italy and Spain. Sample material is recorded as cDNA or gDNA derived from T cells, B-cell-depleted T cells, or PBMCs.

Original handling: It was from reference gene primer amplification that nucleated cell counts were estimated. Sequenced by immunoSEQ multiplex PCR; TCRdb stores in-frame clones only, minus some. D and trimming come from the DNA, and the V and J calls and clone size come from that table. Among approximately 110,000 clones listed, around 82% were seen once. This CDR3 region has 14 residues. V was pared by 4 bases and J by 4 bases, with 7 bases of the junction left unmatched. In germline, CDR1 is SGHKS, CDR2 YYEKEE (reference sequence). This clone was seen only a few times. The sequencing input was peripheral blood. This sequence was found in a woman between 50 and 59 years old with acute or convalescent COVID-19. The chain recombines TRBV5-5 with TRBJ1-2; TRBD1 aligns across 7 bases. This chain's CDR3 is CASSRGTDSYGYTF. The CDR3 nucleotides read TGTGCCAGCAGCCGGGGGACAGATTCCTATGGCTACACCTTC.